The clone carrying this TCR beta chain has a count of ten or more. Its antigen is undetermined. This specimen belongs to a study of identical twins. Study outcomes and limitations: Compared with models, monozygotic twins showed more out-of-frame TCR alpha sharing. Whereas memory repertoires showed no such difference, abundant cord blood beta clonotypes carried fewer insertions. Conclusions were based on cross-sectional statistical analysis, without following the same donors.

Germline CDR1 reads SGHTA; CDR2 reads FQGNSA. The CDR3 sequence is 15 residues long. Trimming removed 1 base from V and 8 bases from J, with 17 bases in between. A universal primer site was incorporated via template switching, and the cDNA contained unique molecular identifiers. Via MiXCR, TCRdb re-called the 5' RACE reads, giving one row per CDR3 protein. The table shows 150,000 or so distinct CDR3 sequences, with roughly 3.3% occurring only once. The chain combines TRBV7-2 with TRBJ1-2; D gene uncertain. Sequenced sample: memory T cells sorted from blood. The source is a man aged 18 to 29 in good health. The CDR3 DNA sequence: TGTGCCAGCAGCTTAGTTGGGCGGGAGGACGGCGGCTACACCTTC. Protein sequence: CASSLVGREDGGYTF.